The clone carrying this T cell receptor beta chain has ten or more counts. The target antigen is unknown. V gave up 3 bases and J gave up 7 bases, with 15 bases separating them. The CDR3 is 14 amino acids. Germline CDR1 is SGHTA and CDR2 is FQGNSA. The data stem from a study of T cells in Graves' hyperthyroidism and ophthalmopathy. The study, taken as a whole, reports: A model using 13 V-J features told ophthalmopathy apart from stable hyperthyroidism. Most clonotypes that expanded in the thyroid above 0.001 also showed up in blood.

Amplification yielded TCR beta CDR3 regions, with RNA transcripts as the source. RT-PCR in the first round (using the HTBI primer set) targeted the TCR CDR3. TCRdb ran MiXCR on the multiplex PCR reads and lists one entry per CDR3 protein. Of around 580,000 distinct CDR3 sequences listed, 16% were seen once; the top ten hold 18%. The chain has TRBV7-2 and TRBJ1-2; D gene uncertain. Input material: blood. This clonotype originated in a woman aged 18-29 years with Graves' hyperthyroidism. As DNA, the CDR3 is TGTGCCAGCAGCTTCGGCCAATCGGGTTCTGGCTACACCTTC. The encoded protein is CASSFGQSGSGYTF. Drawing the rest from reference TRBV7-2 and TRBJ1-2, the complete variable domain is GAGVSQSPSNKVTEKGKDVELRCDPISGHTALYWYRQSLGQGLEFLIYFQGNSAPDKSGLPSDRFSAERTGGSVSTLTIQRTQQEDSAVYLCASSFGQSGSGYTFGSGTRLTVV.